One sample yielded the 8 T cell receptor beta chains listed below, sequenced in a study of T-cell reconstitution after alpha-beta-depleted transplantation in children. Unique molecular identifiers were incorporated into the prepared TCRbeta library. One entry per CDR3 protein, called by TCRdb with MiXCR from the PCR reads. The data show 200,000 to 250,000 distinct CDR3 sequences, with roughly a tenth seen just once and about 28% held by the top ten. Sequenced here: PBMCs, sampled before TCRalphabeta/CD19-depleted stem cell transplant. These receptors were collected from a child under two years old with acute myeloid leukemia, due to receive a stem cell transplant.

The table lists this clonotype with many counts. The gene calls are TRBV20-1 and TRBJ2-7; 8 bases map to TRBD1. After removal of 2 bases from V and 4 bases from J, the junction contained 4 bases not matched to a gene. Germline V gene sequence: CDR1 DFQATT, CDR2 SNEGSKA (reference sequence). CDR3 length: 13 amino acids. The chain's CDR3 is CSARQGARYEQYF. The CDR3 DNA sequence: TGCAGTGCTAGACAGGGGGCGCGGTACGAGCAGTACTTC.

This clonotype has at least ten counts. The V and J genes are TRBV9 and TRBJ2-3, with D possibly matching TRBD2 (5 bases). The V gene's germline CDR1 is SGDLS and CDR2 YYNGEE. CDR3 size: 15 residues. The V gene lost 0 bases and the J gene lost 4 bases, with 12 bases spanning the gap. DNA for the CDR3: TGTGCCAGCAGCGTAGACACAGCGGACTCAGATACGCAGTATTTT. Its translation is CASSVDTADSDTQYF.

There are many counts of this clonotype. The chain employs TRBV29-1 and TRBJ2-7, with 8 bases lining up with TRBD1. The V gene end was trimmed by 2 bases and the J gene end by 3 bases; junction bases not matched to a gene: 3. This CDR3 has 13 residues. Germline lookup yields CDR1 SQVTM and CDR2 ANQGSEA. CDR3 DNA sequence: TGCAGCGTTGAAACAGGGGGAATCTACGAGCAGTACTTC. It encodes CSVETGGIYEQYF.

This clonotype was recorded many times. The chain has TRBV12-3 or TRBV12-4 and TRBJ2-3; 12 bases align to TRBD2. The CDR3 runs 15 residues. The ends lost 2 bases at V and 5 bases at J; junction bases unmatched: 2. The CDR3 is CASSLTGLAGDTQYF. The DNA of the CDR3 is TGTGCCAGCAGTTTAACGGGACTAGCGGGAGATACGCAGTATTTT.

J is TRBJ1-2 and V is TRBV5-4; the D is unclear. Trimming took off 4 bases at V and 9 bases at J, with 13 bases between the two ends. Per germline, CDR1 SGHNT and CDR2 YYREEE (reference sequence). There are 12 residues in the CDR3. CDR3 region: CASSLEMSSYTF. As DNA, the CDR3 is TGTGCCAGCAGCCTGGAAATGAGCAGCTACACCTTC.

This clonotype came up many times. The genes are TRBV5-4 and TRBJ2-2; D is unclear. V was clipped by 1 base and J by 4 bases, with 11 bases between them. The CDR3 totals 15 residues. Germline lookup yields CDR1 SGHNT and CDR2 YYREEE (reference sequence). The CDR3 coding sequence is TGTGCCAGCAGCTTGAGTTGGGGTGGCACCGGGGAGCTGTTTTTT. Amino acid sequence: CASSLSWGGTGELFF.

This clonotype showed up many times. The chain combines TRBV30 with TRBJ2-2; TRBD1 agrees at 7 bases. Germline values: CDR1 GTSNPN, CDR2 SVGIG (reference sequence). J gave up 1 base and V 7 bases, and 6 bases lay outside the gene matches. The CDR3 covers 14 residues. The CDR3 sequence: CASRRTGNTGELFF. The CDR3 nucleotides are TGTGCCTCCAGACGGACAGGGAACACCGGGGAGCTGTTTTTT. Based on the CDR3 plus reference TRBV30 and TRBJ2-2, the full variable domain is SQTIHQWPATLVQPVGSPLSLECTVEGTSNPNLYWYRQAAGRGLQLLFYSVGIGQISSEVPQNLSASRPQDRQFILSSKKLLLSDSGFYLCASRRTGNTGELFFGEGSRLTVL.

This clonotype has a count of ten or more. This chain joins TRBV28 and TRBJ1-5, with D tentatively TRBD1 (6 bases). The CDR3 runs to 15 residues. The V end lost 4 bases, the J end lost 5 bases, and 15 bases lay between the germline ends. Germline assignment: CDR1 MDHEN and CDR2 SYDVKM. The CDR3 is CASSSQGFFHQPQHF. For the CDR3, the DNA is TGTGCCAGCAGTTCCCAGGGGTTTTTTCATCAGCCCCAGCATTTT.